This T cell receptor beta chain was identified during a study of radiation and T cells in renal cell carcinoma. Findings and caveats of the study: Dominant CDR3 motifs occupied more repertoire in irradiated than control tumors. From baseline, blood top tumor clonotypes peaked at 2 weeks post-radiation. Irradiated tumors had higher TCR clonality than control tumors.

Measured with immunoSEQ multiplex PCR; TCRdb has only the in-frame clones, and not every one. The sample yields approximately 17,000 clones, roughly 50% seen once. This CDR3 spans 14 amino acids. The V end lost 5 bases, the J end lost 6 bases, and 12 bases lay between the germline ends. Germline V CDR1 and CDR2: SGHRS, YFSETQ. A remark on this clone: The target antigen is unknown.

Treatment defined: 15 Gy SBRT to primary tumor, nephrectomy 4 weeks later. Nephrectomy followed 15 Gy stereotactic body radiation by 4 weeks. The clonotype originates from a woman aged 60-75 years with renal cell carcinoma. The specimen was tumor tissue, collected from a patient whose treatment included radiotherapy and nephrectomy. The rearrangement links TRBV5-1 to TRBJ1-6; D call uncertain. The CDR3 here is CASRAVMGNSPLHF. The DNA for the CDR3 is TGCGCCAGCAGGGCGGTGATGGGTAATTCACCCCTCCACTTT.